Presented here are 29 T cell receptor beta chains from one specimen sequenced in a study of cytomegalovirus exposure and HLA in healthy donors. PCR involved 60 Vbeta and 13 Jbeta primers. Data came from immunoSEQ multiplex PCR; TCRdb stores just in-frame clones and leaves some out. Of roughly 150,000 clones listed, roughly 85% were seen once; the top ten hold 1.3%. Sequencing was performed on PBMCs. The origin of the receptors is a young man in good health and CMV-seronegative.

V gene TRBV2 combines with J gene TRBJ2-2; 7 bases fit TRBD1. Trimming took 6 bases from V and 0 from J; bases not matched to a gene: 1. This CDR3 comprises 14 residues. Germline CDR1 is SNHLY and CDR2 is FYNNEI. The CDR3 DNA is TGTGCCAGCAGGGGGACAGCGAACACCGGGGAGCTGTTTTTT. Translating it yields CASRGTANTGELFF.

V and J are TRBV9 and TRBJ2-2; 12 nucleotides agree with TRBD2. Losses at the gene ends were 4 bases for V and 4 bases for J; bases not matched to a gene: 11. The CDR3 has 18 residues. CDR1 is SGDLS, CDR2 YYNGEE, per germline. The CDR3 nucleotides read TGTGCCAGCAGCACTTTGACTAGCGGGAGTCACTCCACCGGGGAGCTGTTTTTT. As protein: CASSTLTSGSHSTGELFF.

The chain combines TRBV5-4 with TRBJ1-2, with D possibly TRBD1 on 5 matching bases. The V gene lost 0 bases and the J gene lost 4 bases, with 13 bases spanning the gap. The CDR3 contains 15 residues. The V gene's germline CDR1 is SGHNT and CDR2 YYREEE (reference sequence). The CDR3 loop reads CASSLAQGGTYGYTF. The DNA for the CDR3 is TGTGCCAGCAGCTTGGCGCAGGGAGGGACCTATGGCTACACCTTC. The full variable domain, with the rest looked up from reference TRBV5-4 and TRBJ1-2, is ETGVTQSPTHLIKTRGQQVTLRCSSQSGHNTVSWYQQALGQGPQFIFQYYREEENGRGNFPPRFSGLQFPNYSSELNVNALELDDSALYLCASSLAQGGTYGYTFGSGTRLTVV.

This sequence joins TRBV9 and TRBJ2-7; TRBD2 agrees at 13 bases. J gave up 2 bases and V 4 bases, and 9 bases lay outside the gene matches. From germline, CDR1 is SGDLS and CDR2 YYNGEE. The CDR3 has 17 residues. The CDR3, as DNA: TGTGCCAGCAGCTCTGGACTAGCGGGAGCGGGCCCCTACGAGCAGTACTTC. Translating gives CASSSGLAGAGPYEQYF.

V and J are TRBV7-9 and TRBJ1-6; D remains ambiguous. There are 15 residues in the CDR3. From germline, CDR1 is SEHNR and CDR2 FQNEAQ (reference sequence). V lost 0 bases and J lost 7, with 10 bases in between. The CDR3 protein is CASSLAGRVNSPLHF. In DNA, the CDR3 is TGTGCCAGCAGCTTAGCGGGGAGGGTAAATTCACCCCTCCACTTT.

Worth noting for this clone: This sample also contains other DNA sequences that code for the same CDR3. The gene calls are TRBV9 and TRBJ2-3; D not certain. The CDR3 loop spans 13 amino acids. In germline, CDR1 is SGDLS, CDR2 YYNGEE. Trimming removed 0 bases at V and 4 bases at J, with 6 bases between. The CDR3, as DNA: TGTGCCAGCAGCGTAGACGGTCCAGATACGCAGTATTTT. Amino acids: CASSVDGPDTQYF.

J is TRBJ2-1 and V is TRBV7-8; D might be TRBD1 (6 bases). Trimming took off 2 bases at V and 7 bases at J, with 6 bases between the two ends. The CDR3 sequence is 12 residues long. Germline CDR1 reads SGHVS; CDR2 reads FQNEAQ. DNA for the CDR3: TGTGCCAGCAGCTTACAGGGGAATGAGCAGTTCTTC. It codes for CASSLQGNEQFF.

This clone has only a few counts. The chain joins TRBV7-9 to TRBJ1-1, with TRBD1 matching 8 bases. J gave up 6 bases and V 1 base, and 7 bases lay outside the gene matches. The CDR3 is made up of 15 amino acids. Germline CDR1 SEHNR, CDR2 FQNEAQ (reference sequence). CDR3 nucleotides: TGTGCCAGCAGCTTAGGGCAGGGGGCCGTAGCTGAAGCTTTCTTT. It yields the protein CASSLGQGAVAEAFF.

The DNA for the CDR3 is TGTGCCAGCAGTGAATTGGCTAGCGGCTCCTACGAGCAGTACTTC. Its protein is CASSELASGSYEQYF. The gene calls are TRBV2 and TRBJ2-7, with 7 bases lining up with TRBD2. The CDR3 totals 15 residues. Germline lookup yields CDR1 SNHLY and CDR2 FYNNEI. Trimming cost V 2 bases and J 0 bases; bases outside gene matches: 4.

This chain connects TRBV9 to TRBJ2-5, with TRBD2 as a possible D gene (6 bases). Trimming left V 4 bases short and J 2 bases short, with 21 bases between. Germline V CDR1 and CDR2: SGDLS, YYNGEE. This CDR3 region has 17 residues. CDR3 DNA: TGTGCCAGCAGCCCCGAGCGGGTGGCACCCCAGCAAGAGACCCAGTACTTC. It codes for CASSPERVAPQQETQYF.

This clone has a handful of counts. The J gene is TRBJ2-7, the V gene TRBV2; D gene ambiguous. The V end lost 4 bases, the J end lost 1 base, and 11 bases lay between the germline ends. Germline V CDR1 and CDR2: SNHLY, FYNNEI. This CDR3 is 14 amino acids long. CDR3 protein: CASSVLSGSYEQYF. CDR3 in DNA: TGTGCCAGCAGTGTCCTGTCAGGATCCTACGAGCAGTACTTC.

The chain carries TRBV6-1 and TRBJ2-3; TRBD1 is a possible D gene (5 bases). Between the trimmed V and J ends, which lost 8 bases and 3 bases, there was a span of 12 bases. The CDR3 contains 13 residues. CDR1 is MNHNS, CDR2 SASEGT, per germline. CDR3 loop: CASWGRLTDTQYF. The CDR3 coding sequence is TGTGCCAGCTGGGGCAGGCTGACAGATACGCAGTATTTT.

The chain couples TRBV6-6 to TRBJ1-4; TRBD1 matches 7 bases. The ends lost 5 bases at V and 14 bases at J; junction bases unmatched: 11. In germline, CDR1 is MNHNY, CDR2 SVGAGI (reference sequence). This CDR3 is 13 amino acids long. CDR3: CASSPRDSQGLFF. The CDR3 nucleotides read TGTGCCAGCAGTCCCAGGGACAGCCAAGGGCTGTTTTTT.

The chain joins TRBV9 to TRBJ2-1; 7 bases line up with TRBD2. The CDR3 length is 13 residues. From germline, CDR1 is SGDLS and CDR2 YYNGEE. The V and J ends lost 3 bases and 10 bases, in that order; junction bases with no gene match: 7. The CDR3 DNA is TGTGCCAGCAGCGACCCTAGGGGAGGGGAGCAGTTCTTC. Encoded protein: CASSDPRGGEQFF. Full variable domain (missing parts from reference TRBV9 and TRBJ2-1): DSGVTQTPKHLITATGQRVTLRCSPRSGDLSVYWYQQSLDQGLQFLIQYYNGEERAKGNILERFSAQQFPDLHSELNLSSLELGDSALYFCASSDPRGGEQFFGPGTRLTVL.

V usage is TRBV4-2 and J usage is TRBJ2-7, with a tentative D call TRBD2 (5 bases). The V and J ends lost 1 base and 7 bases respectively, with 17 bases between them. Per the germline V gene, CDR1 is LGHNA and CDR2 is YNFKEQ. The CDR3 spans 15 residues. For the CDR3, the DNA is TGTGCCAGCAGCCAAGCAAGCGGAACCTCGATGGAGCAGTACTTC. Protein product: CASSQASGTSMEQYF.

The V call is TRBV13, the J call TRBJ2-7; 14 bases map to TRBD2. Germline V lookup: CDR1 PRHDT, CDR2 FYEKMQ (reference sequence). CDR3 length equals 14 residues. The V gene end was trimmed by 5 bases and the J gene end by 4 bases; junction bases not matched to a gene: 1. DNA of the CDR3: TGTGCCAGCAGCCGGACTAGCGGGAGGTACGAGCAGTACTTC. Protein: CASSRTSGRYEQYF.

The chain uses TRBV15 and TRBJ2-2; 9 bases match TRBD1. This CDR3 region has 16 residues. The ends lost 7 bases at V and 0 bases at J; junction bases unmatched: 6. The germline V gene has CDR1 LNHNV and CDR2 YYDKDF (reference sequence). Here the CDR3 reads CATKTGGNANTGELFF. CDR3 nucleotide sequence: TGTGCCACCAAGACAGGGGGAAACGCGAACACCGGGGAGCTGTTTTTT.

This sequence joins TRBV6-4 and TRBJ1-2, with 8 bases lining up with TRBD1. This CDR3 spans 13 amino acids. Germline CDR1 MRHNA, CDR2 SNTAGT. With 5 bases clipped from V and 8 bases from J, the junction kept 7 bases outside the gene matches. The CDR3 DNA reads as TGTGCCAGCAGTCCTCAGGGGGCTGGAGGCTACACCTTC. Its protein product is CASSPQGAGGYTF.

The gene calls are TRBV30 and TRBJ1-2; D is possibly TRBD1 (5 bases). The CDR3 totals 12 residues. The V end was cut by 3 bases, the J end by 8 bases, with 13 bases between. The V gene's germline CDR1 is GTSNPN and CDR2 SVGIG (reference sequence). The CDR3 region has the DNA TGTGCCTGGAGCCCGGGACTTGAAGGCTACACCTTC. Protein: CAWSPGLEGYTF. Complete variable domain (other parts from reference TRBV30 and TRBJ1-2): SQTIHQWPATLVQPVGSPLSLECTVEGTSNPNLYWYRQAAGRGLQLLFYSVGIGQISSEVPQNLSASRPQDRQFILSSKKLLLSDSGFYLCAWSPGLEGYTFGSGTRLTVV.

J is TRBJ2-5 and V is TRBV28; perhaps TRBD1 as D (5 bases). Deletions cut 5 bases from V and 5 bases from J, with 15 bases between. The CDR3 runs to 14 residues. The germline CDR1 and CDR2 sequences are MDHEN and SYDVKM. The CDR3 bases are TGTGCCAGCAGTCCGGGTGGGGCGGACGAGACCCAGTACTTC. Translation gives CASSPGGADETQYF.

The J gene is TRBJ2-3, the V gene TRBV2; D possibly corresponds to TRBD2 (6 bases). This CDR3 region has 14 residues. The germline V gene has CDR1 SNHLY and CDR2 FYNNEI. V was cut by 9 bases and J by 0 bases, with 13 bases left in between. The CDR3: CAREGGTSTDTQYF. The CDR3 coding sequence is TGTGCCAGGGAGGGAGGAACGAGCACAGATACGCAGTATTTT.

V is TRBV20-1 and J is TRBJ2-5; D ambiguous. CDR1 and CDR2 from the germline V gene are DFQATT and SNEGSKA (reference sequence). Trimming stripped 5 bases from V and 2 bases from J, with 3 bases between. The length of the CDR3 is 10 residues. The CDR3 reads CSAYQETQYF. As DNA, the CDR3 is TGCAGTGCTTATCAAGAGACCCAGTACTTC.

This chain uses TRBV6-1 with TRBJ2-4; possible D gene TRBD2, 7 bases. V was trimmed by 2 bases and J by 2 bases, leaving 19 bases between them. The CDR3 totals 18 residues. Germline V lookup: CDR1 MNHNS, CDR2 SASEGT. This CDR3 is CASSEQGGGLVSKNIQYF. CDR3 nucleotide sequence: TGTGCCAGCAGTGAACAGGGAGGGGGTTTAGTGTCCAAAAACATTCAGTACTTC.

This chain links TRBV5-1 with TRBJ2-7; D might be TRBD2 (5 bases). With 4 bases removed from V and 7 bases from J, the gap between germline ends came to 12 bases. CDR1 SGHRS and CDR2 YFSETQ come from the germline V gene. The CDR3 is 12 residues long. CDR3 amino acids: CASSLRSGEQYF. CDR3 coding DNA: TGCGCCAGCAGCCTACGGTCGGGAGAGCAGTACTTC.

DNA of the CDR3: TGTGCCAGTAGTATATCGGAGTACGAGCAGTACTTC. Translated: CASSISEYEQYF. The chain carries TRBV19 and TRBJ2-7, with no clear D. CDR1 is LNHDA and CDR2 is SQIVND in the germline V gene (reference sequence). V was pared by 2 bases and J by 4 bases, with 6 bases between. The CDR3 runs to 12 residues.

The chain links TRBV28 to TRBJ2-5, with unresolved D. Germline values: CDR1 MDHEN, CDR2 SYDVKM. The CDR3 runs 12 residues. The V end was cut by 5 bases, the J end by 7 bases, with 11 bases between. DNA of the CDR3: TGTGCCAGCAGTGTGCTCCGCGCGACCCAGTACTTC. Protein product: CASSVLRATQYF.

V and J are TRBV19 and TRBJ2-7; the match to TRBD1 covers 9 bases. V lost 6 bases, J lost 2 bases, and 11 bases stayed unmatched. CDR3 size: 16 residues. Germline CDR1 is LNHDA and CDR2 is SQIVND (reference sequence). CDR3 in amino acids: CASSQGQGQGPYEQYF. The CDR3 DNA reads TGTGCCAGTAGCCAGGGACAGGGCCAGGGGCCCTACGAGCAGTACTTC.

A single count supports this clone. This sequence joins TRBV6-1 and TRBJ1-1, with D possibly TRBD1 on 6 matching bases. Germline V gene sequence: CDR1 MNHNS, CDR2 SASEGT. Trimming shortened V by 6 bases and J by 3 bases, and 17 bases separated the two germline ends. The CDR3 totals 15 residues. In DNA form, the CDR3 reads TGTGCCAGCAGGGCGATACAGGGAGCTGACACTGAAGCTTTCTTT. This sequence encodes CASRAIQGADTEAFF.

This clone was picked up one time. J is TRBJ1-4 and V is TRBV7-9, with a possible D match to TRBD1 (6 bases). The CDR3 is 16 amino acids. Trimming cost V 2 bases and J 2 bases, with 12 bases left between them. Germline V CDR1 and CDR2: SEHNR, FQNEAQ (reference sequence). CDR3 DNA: TGTGCCAGCAGCTTAAGTCGGGGGGCGACTAATGAAAAACTGTTTTTT. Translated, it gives CASSLSRGATNEKLFF.